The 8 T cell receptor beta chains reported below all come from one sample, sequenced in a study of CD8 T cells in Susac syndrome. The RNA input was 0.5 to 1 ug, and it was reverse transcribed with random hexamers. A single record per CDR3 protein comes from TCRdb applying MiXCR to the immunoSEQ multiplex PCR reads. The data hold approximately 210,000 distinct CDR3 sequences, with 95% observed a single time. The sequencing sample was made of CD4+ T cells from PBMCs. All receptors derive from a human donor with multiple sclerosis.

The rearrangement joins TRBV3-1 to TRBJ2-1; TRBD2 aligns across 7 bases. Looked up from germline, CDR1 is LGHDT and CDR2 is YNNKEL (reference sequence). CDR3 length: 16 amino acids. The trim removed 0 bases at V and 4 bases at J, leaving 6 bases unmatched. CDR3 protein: CASSQETLARYNEQFF. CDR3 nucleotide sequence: TGTGCCAGCAGCCAAGAGACACTAGCGAGATACAATGAGCAGTTCTTC.

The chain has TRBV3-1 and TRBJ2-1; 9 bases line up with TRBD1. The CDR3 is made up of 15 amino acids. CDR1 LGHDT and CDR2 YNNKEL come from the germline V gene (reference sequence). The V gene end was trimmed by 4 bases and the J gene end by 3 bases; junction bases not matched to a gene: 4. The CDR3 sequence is CASSLGTGNYNEQFF. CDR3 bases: TGTGCCAGCAGCCTAGGGACAGGGAACTACAATGAGCAGTTCTTC.

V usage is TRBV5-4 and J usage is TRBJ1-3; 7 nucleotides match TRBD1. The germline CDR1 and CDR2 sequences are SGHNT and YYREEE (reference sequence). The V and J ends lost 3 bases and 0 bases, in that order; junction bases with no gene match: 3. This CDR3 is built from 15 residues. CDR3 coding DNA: TGTGCCAGCAGCTGGGGACAGAACTCTGGAAACACCATATATTTT. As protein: CASSWGQNSGNTIYF. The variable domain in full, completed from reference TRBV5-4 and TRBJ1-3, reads ETGVTQSPTHLIKTRGQQVTLRCSSQSGHNTVSWYQQALGQGPQFIFQYYREEENGRGNFPPRFSGLQFPNYSSELNVNALELDDSALYLCASSWGQNSGNTIYFGEGSWLTVV.

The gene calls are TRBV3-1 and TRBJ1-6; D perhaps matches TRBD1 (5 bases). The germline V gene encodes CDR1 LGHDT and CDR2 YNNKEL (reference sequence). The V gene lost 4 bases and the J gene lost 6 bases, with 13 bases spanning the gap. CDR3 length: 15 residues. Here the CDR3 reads CASSPPQGGNSPLHF. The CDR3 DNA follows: TGTGCCAGCAGCCCGCCCCAGGGTGGTAATTCACCCCTCCACTTT.

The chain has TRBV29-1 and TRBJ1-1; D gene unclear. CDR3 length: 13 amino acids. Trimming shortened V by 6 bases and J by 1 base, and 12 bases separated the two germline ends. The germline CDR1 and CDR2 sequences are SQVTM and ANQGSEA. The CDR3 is CSVREVGNTEAFF. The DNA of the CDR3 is TGCAGCGTCCGCGAGGTGGGGAACACTGAAGCTTTCTTT.

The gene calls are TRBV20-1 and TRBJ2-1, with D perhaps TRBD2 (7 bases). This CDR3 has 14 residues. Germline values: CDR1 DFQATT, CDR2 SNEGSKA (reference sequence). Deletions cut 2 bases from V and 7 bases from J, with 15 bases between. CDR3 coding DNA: TGCAGTGCTAGATGGGGGGGCGGACCGAATGAGCAGTTCTTC. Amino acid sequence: CSARWGGGPNEQFF.

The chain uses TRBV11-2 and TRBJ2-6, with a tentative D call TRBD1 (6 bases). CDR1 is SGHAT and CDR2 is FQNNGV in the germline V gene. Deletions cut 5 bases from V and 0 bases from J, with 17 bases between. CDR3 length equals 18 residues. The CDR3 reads CASSPMVQGSSGANVLTF. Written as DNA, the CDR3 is TGTGCCAGCAGCCCCATGGTGCAGGGGAGCTCTGGGGCCAACGTCCTGACTTTC.

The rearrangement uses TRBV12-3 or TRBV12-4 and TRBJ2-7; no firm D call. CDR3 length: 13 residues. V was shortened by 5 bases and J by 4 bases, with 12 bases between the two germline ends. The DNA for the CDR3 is TGTGCCAGCAGTCGGTTCTCCTCGTACGAGCAGTACTTC. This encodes CASSRFSSYEQYF.